This passage covers 17 T cell receptor beta chains from one sample sequenced in a study of cytomegalovirus exposure and HLA in healthy donors. Primers included in the PCR were 60 Vbeta and 13 Jbeta primers. Generated by immunoSEQ multiplex PCR, the TCRdb table keeps only in-frame clones and is missing some. The repertoire holds about 140,000 clones, roughly 76% seen once, with around 1.5% in the top ten. What was sequenced was PBMCs. The receptors here all came from a female donor in good health and CMV-seronegative.

J is TRBJ2-5 and V is TRBV5-1, with D tentatively TRBD2 (5 bases). The DNA end lines up better with TRBJ2-7; the J call may be wrong. Germline assignment: CDR1 SGHRS and CDR2 YFSETQ. There are 14 residues in the CDR3. CDR3 in amino acids: CASSLEGGSYEQYF. The CDR3 region has the DNA TGCGCCAGCAGCTTGGAAGGAGGATCCTACGAGCAGTACTTC.

The chain couples TRBV27 to TRBJ2-6; D is perhaps TRBD2 (5 bases). V was clipped by 10 bases and J by 0 bases, with 22 bases between them. Germline V gives CDR1 MNHEY, CDR2 SMNVEV (reference sequence). The CDR3 is 18 amino acids. The CDR3 sequence: CAIPRAAGWTSGANVLTF. The CDR3 DNA sequence: TGTGCCATCCCGAGGGCCGCCGGCTGGACCTCTGGGGCCAACGTCCTGACTTTC.

The chain joins TRBV18 to TRBJ2-3; 12 nucleotides align to TRBD2. Looked up from germline, CDR1 is KGHSH and CDR2 is LQKENI. The length of the CDR3 is 15 residues. The V gene end was trimmed by 3 bases and the J gene end by 3 bases; junction bases not matched to a gene: 1. DNA for the CDR3: TGTGCCAGCTCACCCGGACTAGCGGGAACAGATACGCAGTATTTT. Its translation is CASSPGLAGTDTQYF.

The chain joins TRBV11-2 to TRBJ1-2; 8 positions agree with TRBD1. V was pared by 4 bases and J by 0 bases, with 10 bases of the junction left unmatched. This CDR3 spans 17 amino acids. Germline V gives CDR1 SGHAT, CDR2 FQNNGV. CDR3 loop: CASSSSRDRTANYGYTF. The DNA for the CDR3 is TGTGCCAGCAGCTCGTCCCGGGACAGGACTGCTAACTATGGCTACACCTTC.

V and J are TRBV2 and TRBJ2-1; perhaps TRBD1 as D (6 bases). The CDR3 has 14 residues. The ends were cut back, 5 bases at V and 1 base at J, with 9 bases in the middle. CDR1 SNHLY and CDR2 FYNNEI come from the germline V gene. CDR3 sequence: CASSIGGSYNEQFF. The CDR3 coding sequence is TGTGCCAGCAGTATAGGGGGTTCCTACAATGAGCAGTTCTTC.

This chain connects TRBV5-1 to TRBJ2-7, with TRBD2 matching over 9 bases. In germline, CDR1 is SGHRS, CDR2 YFSETQ. CDR3 length equals 15 residues. V lost 4 bases and J lost 4; bases outside the gene matches: 9. CDR3 in DNA: TGCGCCAGCAGCCCGCAGGGAGCGGGGGGTTACGAGCAGTACTTC. Protein product: CASSPQGAGGYEQYF.

The rearrangement uses TRBV7-9 and TRBJ2-7; D is ambiguous. V was cut by 3 bases and J by 3 bases, with 9 bases left in between. This CDR3 contains 13 residues. Germline V gene data show CDR1 as SEHNR and CDR2 as FQNEAQ (reference sequence). CDR3 amino acids: CASSFAEDYEQYF. For the CDR3, the DNA is TGTGCCAGCAGCTTCGCAGAGGACTACGAGCAGTACTTC. Supplemented by reference TRBV7-9 and TRBJ2-7, the full variable domain reads DTGVSQNPRHKITKRGQNVTFRCDPISEHNRLYWYRQTLGQGPEFLTYFQNEAQLEKSRLLSDRFSAERPKGSFSTLEIQRTEQGDSAMYLCASSFAEDYEQYFGPGTRLTVT.

The genes are TRBV9 and TRBJ1-1; no clear D gene. Germline-derived CDR1 and CDR2 are SGDLS and YYNGEE. V dropped 0 bases and J dropped 5 bases, with 11 bases sitting between them. CDR3 length: 14 amino acids. CDR3 DNA sequence: TGTGCCAGCAGCGTAGCTCCCGGCGGGACTGAAGCTTTCTTT. It encodes CASSVAPGGTEAFF.

The chain recombines TRBV2 with TRBJ1-1; TRBD1 aligns across 8 bases. CDR3 length equals 13 residues. The germline V gene encodes CDR1 SNHLY and CDR2 FYNNEI. V was clipped by 6 bases and J by 3 bases; unmatched bases: 3. The CDR3 DNA is TGTGCCAGCAGCGGACAGGGCGACACTGAAGCTTTCTTT. It yields the protein CASSGQGDTEAFF.

The chain recombines TRBV7-2 with TRBJ2-5, with 7 bases identical to TRBD2. The J segment lost 1 base and the V segment lost 3 bases, leaving 5 bases of the junction unmatched. The V gene's germline CDR1 is SGHTA and CDR2 FQGNSA. The CDR3 length is 15 residues. The CDR3 nucleotides are TGTGCCAGCAGCTTTGTTTGGGGGGGCCAAGAGACCCAGTACTTC. This encodes CASSFVWGGQETQYF.

In nucleotides, the CDR3 is TGCAGCGTTGTCTGGGCGGGGAGCTCCTACAATGAGCAGTTCTTC. Encoded protein: CSVVWAGSSYNEQFF. The chain joins TRBV29-1 to TRBJ2-1, with D possibly matching TRBD2 (6 bases). V was shortened by 4 bases and J by 0 bases, with 13 bases between the two germline ends. The germline V gene encodes CDR1 SQVTM and CDR2 ANQGSEA. The CDR3 is made up of 15 amino acids.

The chain couples TRBV6-1 to TRBJ1-1; D is unclear. Trimming took 2 bases from V and 4 from J, leaving 8 bases between them. CDR1 is MNHNS and CDR2 is SASEGT in the germline V gene. This CDR3 has 13 residues. CDR3 residues: CASSEWGGTEAFF. The CDR3 coding sequence is TGTGCCAGCAGTGAATGGGGAGGCACTGAAGCTTTCTTT.

The V gene is TRBV13, the J gene TRBJ2-1; 9 bases agree with TRBD1. The CDR3 contains 16 residues. Germline trimming cut 3 bases from V and 2 bases from J; bases unmatched to any gene: 5. Germline CDR1 PRHDT, CDR2 FYEKMQ (reference sequence). The CDR3 sequence: CASSFGTGPAYNEQFF. DNA of the CDR3: TGTGCCAGCAGCTTTGGGACAGGGCCTGCCTACAATGAGCAGTTCTTC.

The rearrangement links TRBV6-1 to TRBJ1-3, with D unresolved. V was shortened by 7 bases and J by 2 bases, with 6 bases between the two germline ends. The CDR3 is made up of 12 amino acids. Germline assignment: CDR1 MNHNS and CDR2 SASEGT. The CDR3 DNA is TGTGCCAGCACCACAACTGGAAACACCATATATTTT. This translates into CASTTTGNTIYF.

The chain uses TRBV7-9 and TRBJ2-4; possible D gene TRBD1, 6 bases. The CDR3 extends over 13 amino acids. Germline V lookup: CDR1 SEHNR, CDR2 FQNEAQ (reference sequence). The V and J ends lost 4 bases and 8 bases respectively, with 12 bases between them. The CDR3 is CASSSNRVHIQYF. The CDR3 region has the DNA TGTGCCAGCAGCTCAAACAGGGTGCACATTCAGTACTTC.

The chain joins TRBV7-9 to TRBJ2-1; 7 bases line up with TRBD1. V was pared by 1 base and J by 5 bases, with 14 bases of the junction left unmatched. The CDR3 sequence is 18 residues long. Germline V gene sequence: CDR1 SEHNR, CDR2 FQNEAQ (reference sequence). The CDR3 nucleotides read TGTGCCAGCAGCTTAGGGCCGAGACAGGGCATTGCTAACAATGAGCAGTTCTTC. This gives the protein CASSLGPRQGIANNEQFF.

This clone has only one observation. The chain employs TRBV19 and TRBJ2-3; 8 bases agree with TRBD1. Germline CDR1 is LNHDA and CDR2 is SQIVND (reference sequence). CDR3 size: 14 residues. The trim removed 6 bases at V and 6 bases at J, leaving 8 bases unmatched. CDR3 residues: CASRWGRGRDTQYF. CDR3 DNA: TGTGCCAGTAGATGGGGCAGGGGGCGCGATACGCAGTATTTT.